This TCR beta chain stems from a study of blood T cells in healthy people across ages. Regarding the study as a whole: Long-lived and aged donors differed, with more naive CD4+ cells and higher diversity in the long-lived.

Using a J-beta primer mix together with a sample-barcoded 5' primer, a second PCR was run for about 6 to 11 cycles. Carrying 12 random nucleotides, a template-switch adaptor labeled each individual cDNA molecule. MiXCR, run by TCRdb on the 5' RACE reads, gives a single entry per CDR3 protein. The top ten clones hold roughly 23% of a sample with 1.5 million to 2 million distinct CDR3 sequences, approximately 40% of them seen once. Comments on this clonotype: Its cognate antigen is unknown.

The CDR3 spans 14 residues. Per the germline V gene, CDR1 is DFQATT and CDR2 is SNEGSKA (reference sequence). The V gene is TRBV20-1, the J gene TRBJ2-5; 7 nucleotides line up with TRBD2. The last part of the DNA fits TRBJ2-7 better; the J call may be wrong. The sequence derives from a human donor in good health. What was sequenced was blood. CDR3: CSASVGLGVGEQYF. The DNA of the CDR3 is TGCAGTGCTAGTGTAGGACTAGGAGTCGGCGAGCAGTACTTC.